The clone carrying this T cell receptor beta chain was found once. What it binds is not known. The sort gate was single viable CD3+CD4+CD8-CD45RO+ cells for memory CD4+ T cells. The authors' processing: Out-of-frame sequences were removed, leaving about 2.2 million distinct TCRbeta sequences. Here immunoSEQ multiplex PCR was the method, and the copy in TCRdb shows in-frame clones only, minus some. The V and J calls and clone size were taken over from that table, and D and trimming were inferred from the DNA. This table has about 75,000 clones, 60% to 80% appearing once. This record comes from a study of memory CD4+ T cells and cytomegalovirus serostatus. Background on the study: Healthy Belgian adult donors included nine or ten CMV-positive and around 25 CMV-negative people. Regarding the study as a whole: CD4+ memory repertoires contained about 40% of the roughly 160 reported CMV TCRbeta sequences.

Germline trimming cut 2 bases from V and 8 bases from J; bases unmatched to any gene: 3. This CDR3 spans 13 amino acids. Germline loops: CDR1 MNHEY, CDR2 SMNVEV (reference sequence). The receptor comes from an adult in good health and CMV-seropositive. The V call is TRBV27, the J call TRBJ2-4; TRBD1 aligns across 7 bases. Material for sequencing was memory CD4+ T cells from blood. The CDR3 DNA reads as TGTGCCAGCAGTTTAAACAGGGGAGACATTCAGTACTTC. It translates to CASSLNRGDIQYF.